The 17 T cell receptor beta chains listed next were all sequenced from one sample in a study of blood T cell repertoires in COVID-19. Only in-frame clones appear in the TCRdb table, and some are missing; sequencing was by immunoSEQ multiplex PCR. The top ten clones hold around 30% of a sample with tens of thousands of clones, about four fifths of them seen once. The source material was peripheral blood. The receptors derive from a human donor in a cohort sampled during active COVID-19.

This chain uses TRBV7-2 with TRBJ2-5, with 15 bases identical to TRBD2. Germline V gene lookup returns CDR1 SGHTA and CDR2 FQGNSA. This CDR3 has 17 amino acids. The ends lost 6 bases at V and 2 bases at J; junction bases unmatched: 7. The CDR3 DNA sequence: TGTGCCAGCAGATCGGGACTAGCGGGGGGAAGACAAGAGACCCAGTACTTC. Encoded protein: CASRSGLAGGRQETQYF.

The rearrangement uses TRBV2 and TRBJ1-5, with a weak D call TRBD1 (5 bases). Germline CDR1 and CDR2: SNHLY and FYNNEI. Trimming took 2 bases from V and 1 from J, leaving 9 bases between them. The CDR3 extends over 15 amino acids. CDR3 bases: TGTGCCAGCAGTGAATCGGGGGACAGCAATCAGCCCCAGCATTTT. Its protein product is CASSESGDSNQPQHF.

J is TRBJ1-6 and V is TRBV7-2, with D perhaps matching TRBD1 (5 bases). Germline CDR1 is SGHTA and CDR2 is FQGNSA. V dropped 2 bases and J dropped 7 bases, with 15 bases sitting between them. This CDR3 has 16 amino acids. CDR3 in amino acids: CASSLRGVSRNSPLHF. The DNA for the CDR3 is TGTGCCAGCAGCTTACGGGGGGTTTCCCGAAATTCACCCCTCCACTTT. The full variable domain, rest sourced from reference TRBV7-2 and TRBJ1-6, is GAGVSQSPSNKVTEKGKDVELRCDPISGHTALYWYRQSLGQGLEFLIYFQGNSAPDKSGLPSDRFSAERTGGSVSTLTIQRTQQEDSAVYLCASSLRGVSRNSPLHFGNGTRLTVT.

The gene calls are TRBV7-8 and TRBJ2-7; TRBD1 matches at 8 bases. Germline V gene data show CDR1 as SGHVS and CDR2 as FQNEAQ. Trimming cost V 5 bases and J 6 bases; bases outside gene matches: 6. The CDR3 runs to 13 residues. DNA of the CDR3: TGTGCCAGCAGCAGCGACAGGGGTCGCGAGCAGTACTTC. This gives the protein CASSSDRGREQYF.

V and J are TRBV5-1 and TRBJ1-2, with D maybe TRBD1 (6 bases). CDR3 length equals 14 residues. The V end was cut by 4 bases, the J end by 6 bases, with 16 bases between. CDR1 is SGHRS and CDR2 is YFSETQ in the germline V gene. The CDR3 region is CASSHGLGADGYTF. DNA for the CDR3: TGCGCCAGCAGCCACGGTTTGGGGGCGGATGGCTACACCTTC. The full variable domain, completed using reference TRBV5-1 and TRBJ1-2, is KAGVTQTPRYLIKTRGQQVTLSCSPISGHRSVSWYQQTPGQGLQFLFEYFSETQRNKGNFPGRFSGRQFSNSRSEMNVSTLELGDSALYLCASSHGLGADGYTFGSGTRLTVV.

The chain employs TRBV24-1 and TRBJ1-2; possibly TRBD1 for D (5 bases). The V and J ends lost 8 bases and 3 bases respectively, with 21 bases between them. The CDR3 has 16 residues. Germline CDR1 and CDR2: KGHDR and SFDVKD. This CDR3 is CATNQNPGEGDYGYTF. The CDR3 nucleotides read TGTGCCACCAATCAAAACCCGGGGGAGGGCGACTATGGCTACACCTTC.

CDR3 loop: CASSLSRNEQFF. In DNA form, the CDR3 reads TGTGCCAGCAGTTTATCTCGTAATGAGCAGTTCTTC. The chain couples TRBV28 to TRBJ2-1; unclear D gene. This CDR3 comprises 12 residues. Germline lookup yields CDR1 MDHEN and CDR2 SYDVKM. With 1 base removed from V and 7 bases from J, the gap between germline ends came to 5 bases.

The chain couples TRBV11-2 to TRBJ2-1, with D possibly being TRBD2 (7 bases). This CDR3 spans 15 amino acids. Trimming stripped 0 bases from V and 6 bases from J, with 12 bases between. CDR1 SGHAT and CDR2 FQNNGV come from the germline V gene. The CDR3 sequence: CASSLDSGEGNEQFF. The CDR3 nucleotides read TGTGCCAGCAGCTTAGATTCAGGGGAGGGCAATGAGCAGTTCTTC. Filled out from reference TRBV11-2 and TRBJ2-1, the complete variable domain reads EAGVAQSPRYKIIEKRQSVAFWCNPISGHATLYWYQQILGQGPKLLIQFQNNGVVDDSQLPKDRFSAERLKGVDSTLKIQPAKLEDSAVYLCASSLDSGEGNEQFFGPGTRLTVL.

The chain uses TRBV5-1 and TRBJ2-3, with 7 bases matching TRBD1. The germline V gene has CDR1 SGHRS and CDR2 YFSETQ. The V and J ends lost 3 bases and 0 bases, in that order; junction bases with no gene match: 4. The CDR3 contains 15 residues. The CDR3 DNA reads TGCGCCAGCAGCTCTGGACAGGAAAGCACAGATACGCAGTATTTT. Its translation is CASSSGQESTDTQYF.

The chain has TRBV3-1 (or the pseudogene TRBV3-2) and TRBJ2-1; TRBD2 matches at 10 bases. Germline values: CDR1 LGHDT, CDR2 YNNKEL (reference sequence). The CDR3 is made up of 15 amino acids. Losses at the gene ends were 3 bases for V and 5 bases for J; bases not matched to a gene: 4. DNA of the CDR3: TGTGCCAGCAGCCACACTAGCGGGGACCACAATGAGCAGTTCTTC. Residues: CASSHTSGDHNEQFF.

V gene TRBV16 combines with J gene TRBJ1-2, with a weak D call TRBD1 (6 bases). There are 13 residues in the CDR3. V gave up 4 bases and J gave up 2 bases, with 8 bases separating them. Germline V gives CDR1 KGHSY, CDR2 FQNENV. CDR3 sequence reads: CASSPTGNYGYTF. The CDR3, as DNA: TGTGCCAGCAGCCCGACAGGAAACTATGGCTACACCTTC.

This sequence joins TRBV28 and TRBJ2-1; 9 nucleotides match TRBD1. V shed 7 bases and J 11 bases; nucleotides not matched to a gene: 9. The germline V gene encodes CDR1 MDHEN and CDR2 SYDVKM. This CDR3 contains 13 residues. The CDR3 DNA is TGTGCCAGCACCCAGGGTGACAGGGGGAAGCAGTTCTTC. Translating gives CASTQGDRGKQFF.

The chain combines TRBV5-1 with TRBJ2-5, with 10 nucleotides matching TRBD2. The CDR3 runs to 15 residues. V lost 4 bases to trimming and J lost 5 bases; unmatched junction nucleotides: 8. Germline-derived CDR1 and CDR2 are SGHRS and YFSETQ. The CDR3 nucleotides are TGCGCCAGCAGCGGTGCTAGCGGGAGTCCGGAGACCCAGTACTTC. Protein: CASSGASGSPETQYF.

This clone came up once. The gene calls are TRBV10-3 and TRBJ2-2, with D maybe TRBD1 (5 bases). The CDR3 covers 14 residues. The germline V gene has CDR1 ENHRY and CDR2 SYGVKD. V gave up 6 bases and J gave up 1 base, with 9 bases separating them. Written as DNA, the CDR3 is TGTGCCATCAGGCACGACAGGAACACCGGGGAGCTGTTTTTT. Amino acids: CAIRHDRNTGELFF.

Here the CDR3 reads CASMGYRNTEAFF. The CDR3 DNA follows: TGTGCCAGCATGGGCTACCGGAACACTGAAGCTTTCTTT. The rearrangement joins TRBV6-5 to TRBJ1-1; the D is unclear. Germline V lookup: CDR1 MNHEY, CDR2 SVGAGI. V lost 7 bases to trimming and J lost 1 base, with 10 bases between them. The CDR3 spans 13 residues.

This clone has only one observation. The rearrangement uses TRBV28 and TRBJ1-4; D perhaps matches TRBD1 (5 bases). Germline CDR1 is MDHEN and CDR2 is SYDVKM. The length of the CDR3 is 15 residues. Trimming left V 8 bases short and J 2 bases short, with 15 bases between. As DNA, the CDR3 is TGTGCCAGCGCCGGACCAGGGCGGACTAATGAAAAACTGTTTTTT. This sequence encodes CASAGPGRTNEKLFF.

This chain connects TRBV5-6 to TRBJ2-5, with 7 bases lining up with TRBD1. The V and J ends lost 4 bases and 2 bases, in that order; junction bases with no gene match: 5. This CDR3 is 14 amino acids long. Germline lookup yields CDR1 SGHDT and CDR2 YYEEEE. The DNA of the CDR3 is TGTGCCAGCAGCCTAAGACAGGGTCAAGAGACCCAGTACTTC. Its protein is CASSLRQGQETQYF.